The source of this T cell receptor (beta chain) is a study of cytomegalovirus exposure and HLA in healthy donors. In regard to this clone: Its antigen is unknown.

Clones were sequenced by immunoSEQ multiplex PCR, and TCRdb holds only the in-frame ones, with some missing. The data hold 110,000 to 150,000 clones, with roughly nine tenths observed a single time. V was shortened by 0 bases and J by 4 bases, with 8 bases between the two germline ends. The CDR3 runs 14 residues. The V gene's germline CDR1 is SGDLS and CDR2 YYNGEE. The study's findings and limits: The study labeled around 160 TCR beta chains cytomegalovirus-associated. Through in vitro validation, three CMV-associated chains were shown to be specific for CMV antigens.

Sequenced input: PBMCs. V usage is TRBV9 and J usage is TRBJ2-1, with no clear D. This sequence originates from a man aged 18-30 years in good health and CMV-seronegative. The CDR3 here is CASSVASEYNEQFF. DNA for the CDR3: TGTGCCAGCAGCGTAGCCTCGGAGTACAATGAGCAGTTCTTC.